The 8 T cell receptor beta chains in this list originate from one sample, sequenced in a study of beta chain features in type 1 diabetes (dated by TCRdb to the late 2010s). Library preparation used the immunoSEQ multiplex PCR assay. All of the isolated RNA was reverse transcribed with the High Capacity cDNA Reverse Transcription Kit, so expressed TCRB transcripts were sequenced. TCRdb obtained this table from immuneACCESS and retained in-frame rearrangements with V and J assigned. These tables miss some clones; where compared with another copy, unresolved V genes account for less than half of the shortfall, and the remainder is unexplained. Counted in this sample were under 550,000 clones; around 10% of them appeared once. The ten largest account for around 0.05% of the sample. The sample was naive CD4+ T cells from blood. Sample cell subset or site, as interpreted from the label and publication: true naive CD4+ T cells. Receptor source: a woman under 30 in good health.

The V call is TRBV9, the J call TRBJ2-5, with 11 bases lining up with TRBD2. The CDR3 contains 17 residues. Germline V gene sequence: CDR1 SGDLS, CDR2 YYNGEE. Trimming at V came to 4 bases and at J to 5 bases, leaving 13 bases not matched to a gene. CDR3 coding DNA: TGTGCCAGCAGCCAAATCCCTATAGCGGGAGGGAAGGAGACCCAGTACTTC. As protein: CASSQIPIAGGKETQYF.

The V gene is TRBV2, the J gene TRBJ2-5; 7 bases agree with TRBD2. This CDR3 is 15 amino acids long. V lost 5 bases to trimming and J lost 4 bases; unmatched junction nucleotides: 10. CDR1 SNHLY and CDR2 FYNNEI come from the germline V gene. The CDR3 sequence: CASSSGRNQGETQYF. The CDR3, as DNA: TGTGCCAGCAGTTCCGGGAGGAACCAGGGAGAGACCCAGTACTTC.

This clone was seen a handful of times. The rearrangement uses TRBV29-1 and TRBJ1-2; 8 bases agree with TRBD1. This CDR3 spans 12 amino acids. V shed 6 bases and J 4 bases; nucleotides not matched to a gene: 4. Germline CDR1 and CDR2: SQVTM and ANQGSEA. The CDR3 region is CSVSGGGYGYTF. Written as DNA, the CDR3 is TGCAGCGTCTCAGGGGGCGGCTATGGCTACACCTTC. The full variable domain, with the rest looked up from reference TRBV29-1 and TRBJ1-2, is SAVISQKPSRDICQRGTSLTIQCQVDSQVTMMFWYRQQPGQSLTLIATANQGSEATYESGFVIDKFPISRPNLTFSTLTVSNMSPEDSSIYLCSVSGGGYGYTFGSGTRLTVV.

The CDR3 nucleotides read TGTGCCAGCAGCCTGACTCAAGTAACAGATACGCAGTATTTT. Its protein is CASSLTQVTDTQYF. The rearrangement uses TRBV7-2 and TRBJ2-3; D not resolved. The CDR3 is 14 amino acids. The germline CDR1 and CDR2 sequences are SGHTA and FQGNSA. V was shortened by 5 bases and J by 3 bases, with 12 bases between the two germline ends.

This clone was counted only a few times. The chain links TRBV29-1 to TRBJ1-2; unclear D gene. The CDR3 has 10 residues. V lost 6 bases and J 8 bases, leaving 10 bases between the germline ends. Germline V CDR1 and CDR2: SQVTM, ANQGSEA. The DNA for the CDR3 is TGCAGCGTCGGCTTAAGGGGCTACACCTTC. Amino acids: CSVGLRGYTF.

The CDR3 region is CASSMRLGQPQHF. The CDR3 DNA reads as TGTGCCAGTAGTATGAGGCTCGGTCAGCCCCAGCATTTT. The V and J genes are TRBV19 and TRBJ1-5, with D unclear. Between the trimmed V and J ends, which lost 3 bases and 6 bases, there was a span of 9 bases. This CDR3 comprises 13 residues. Looked up from germline, CDR1 is LNHDA and CDR2 is SQIVND (reference sequence).

This clone has a handful of counts. The rearrangement links TRBV7-9 to TRBJ1-1; D may be TRBD1 (5 bases). From germline, CDR1 is SEHNR and CDR2 FQNEAQ (reference sequence). V was cut by 7 bases and J by 0 bases, with 9 bases left in between. The CDR3 runs to 13 residues. CDR3 DNA: TGTGCCAGCAAAGAGGGGATGAACACTGAAGCTTTCTTT. It translates to CASKEGMNTEAFF.

This clone was counted only a few times. Other DNA sequences in this specimen translate into the identical CDR3. This rearrangement joins TRBV28 to TRBJ2-7, with 7 bases that match TRBD1. CDR1 MDHEN and CDR2 SYDVKM come from the germline V gene. The V gene end was trimmed by 6 bases and the J gene end by 4 bases; junction bases not matched to a gene: 3. The CDR3 has 12 amino acids. Written as DNA, the CDR3 is TGTGCCAGCAGCTTACAGGGGTACGAGCAGTACGTC. Protein: CASSLQGYEQYV.